A selection of T cell receptor beta chains follows, all from one sample in a study of CD8+ T cells in alopecia areata. The method was immunoSEQ multiplex PCR; TCRdb's version includes in-frame clones alone and lacks a portion of them. The repertoire holds around 200,000 clones, with roughly 60% as singletons. The input for sequencing was CD4+ T cells sorted from blood, taken at week 0. Receptors originate from a human donor with alopecia areata. Each CDR3 is given with its conserved first and last residue. Fields, in order: V gene, clone size, CDR3 length, D gene, J gene, CDR3 DNA, CDR3 protein. The D gene is left open where the match is weak. Size is omitted from some rows. Given values are once, few, many or a class for expanded clones.

V: TRBV4-3; size: NA; length: 17; D: TRBD1; J: TRBJ1-1; DNA: TGCGCCAGCAGCCAAGACCTCACCCGGACAGGGAACACTGAAGCTTTCTTT; CDR3: CASSQDLTRTGNTEAFF
V: TRBV29-1; size: few; length: 13; D: NA; J: TRBJ1-1; DNA: TGCAGCGTTGAAGTAGGCAGGACATCTGATGCTTTCTTT; CDR3: CSVEVGRTSDAFF
V: TRBV30; size: few; length: 20; D: NA; J: TRBJ1-2; DNA: TGTGCCTGGAGTGTAATTATTCGGAAACCGATAGGGAATGCTTTAGGGGGCTACACCTTC; CDR3: CAWSVIIRKPIGNALGGYTF
V: TRBV29-1; size: once; length: 14; D: TRBD1; J: TRBJ2-3; DNA: TGCAGCGAAAGGGACAGAACCGGCACAGATACGCAGTATTTT; CDR3: CSERDRTGTDTQYF
V: TRBV15; size: NA; length: 14; D: NA; J: TRBJ1-2; DNA: TGTGCCACCAGCACTACGGACAGCAACTATGGCTACACCTTC; CDR3: CATSTTDSNYGYTF
V: TRBV7-9; size: NA; length: 12; D: NA; J: TRBJ1-6; DNA: TGTGCCAGCAGCTCCCTTAATTCACCCCTCCACTTT; CDR3: CASSSLNSPLHF
V: TRBV30; size: NA; length: 14; D: NA; J: TRBJ1-1; DNA: TGTGCCTGTAGCGCCTTGGGGGCCAACACTGAAGCTTTCTTT; CDR3: CACSALGANTEAFF
V: TRBV29-1; size: NA; length: 13; D: NA; J: TRBJ2-1; DNA: TGCAGCGTTGAAGACTACCCAAGAAATGAGCAGTTCTTC; CDR3: CSVEDYPRNEQFF
V: TRBV6-4; size: few; length: 14; D: NA; J: TRBJ2-1; DNA: TGTGCCAGCAACCTCGGGGCCACGAAAAATGAGCAGTTCTTC; CDR3: CASNLGATKNEQFF
V: TRBV6-4; size: few; length: 13; D: NA; J: TRBJ1-2; DNA: TGTGCCAGCAGTGCCAACCTGGGCTATGGCTACACCTTC; CDR3: CASSANLGYGYTF
V: TRBV10-2; size: NA; length: 14; D: TRBD1; J: TRBJ2-7; DNA: TGCGCCACCTTTGACACGGGACAGTACTACGAGCAGTACTTC; CDR3: CATFDTGQYYEQYF
V: TRBV30; size: NA; length: 11; D: NA; J: TRBJ1-2; DNA: TGTGCCTGTCGGAGGGTCGATGGCTACACCTTC; CDR3: CACRRVDGYTF
V: TRBV6-5; size: once; length: 16; D: NA; J: TRBJ2-7; DNA: TGTGCCAGCAGTTACTCAGGCCCAAGAGGCTCCTACGAGCAGTACTTC; CDR3: CASSYSGPRGSYEQYF
V: TRBV7-2; size: few; length: 14; D: TRBD2; J: TRBJ2-7; DNA: TGTGCCAGCAGCTTAACTAGCGACGTCTACGAGCAGTACTTC; CDR3: CASSLTSDVYEQYF
V: TRBV10-3; size: few; length: 12; D: TRBD1; J: TRBJ2-7; DNA: TGTGCCACCCGGACAGGAACCTACGAGCAGTACTTC; CDR3: CATRTGTYEQYF
V: TRBV29-1; size: NA; length: 14; D: TRBD2; J: TRBJ2-3; DNA: TGCAGCACCAGGGAGGGGACGAGCACAGATACGCAGTATTTT; CDR3: CSTREGTSTDTQYF
V: TRBV29-1; size: NA; length: 12; D: TRBD1; J: TRBJ1-1; DNA: TGCAGCGCAGGACAGGGGAGGGCTGAAGCTTTCTTT; CDR3: CSAGQGRAEAFF
V: TRBV4-1; size: once; length: 12; D: NA; J: TRBJ2-3; DNA: TGCGCCAGCAGCCCCTGGGACGATACGCAGTATTTT; CDR3: CASSPWDDTQYF
V: TRBV29-1; size: NA; length: 14; D: NA; J: TRBJ1-5; DNA: TGCAGCGTTGTGCTAGGGACCAACAATCAGCCCCAGCATTTT; CDR3: CSVVLGTNNQPQHF
V: TRBV29-1; size: NA; length: 13; D: NA; J: TRBJ1-1; DNA: TGCAGCGTTGGAAAATTAAGGGTCGCTGAAGCTTTCTTT; CDR3: CSVGKLRVAEAFF
V: TRBV25-1; size: NA; length: 14; D: NA; J: TRBJ2-3; DNA: TGTGCCAGCAGTGAATTTGCAGGGCTGGGTACGCAGTATTTT; CDR3: CASSEFAGLGTQYF
V: TRBV4-1; size: NA; length: 14; D: TRBD1; J: TRBJ2-7; DNA: TGCGCCAGCAGCCCAAGACAGGGGGCCTACGAGCAGTACTTC; CDR3: CASSPRQGAYEQYF
V: TRBV6-5; size: NA; length: 15; D: TRBD1; J: TRBJ1-5; DNA: TGTGCCAGCAGTCAGGACAGGGGAGGGAATCAGCCCCAGCATTTT; CDR3: CASSQDRGGNQPQHF
V: TRBV4-3; size: NA; length: 13; D: NA; J: TRBJ2-5; DNA: TGCGCCAGCAGCCAAGATGTGGGGGAGACCCAGTACTTC; CDR3: CASSQDVGETQYF
V: TRBV4-3; size: NA; length: 17; D: TRBD2; J: TRBJ2-2; DNA: TGCGCCAGCAGCCAAGACCGGCTAGCGGGGGTTTTGGGGGAGCTGTTTTTT; CDR3: CASSQDRLAGVLGELFF
V: TRBV2; size: NA; length: 16; D: TRBD2; J: TRBJ2-3; DNA: TGTGCCAGCAGAGGGACTAGCGGGGGGAGAACAGATACGCAGTATTTT; CDR3: CASRGTSGGRTDTQYF
V: TRBV5-1; size: NA; length: 15; D: NA; J: TRBJ1-1; DNA: TGCGCCAGCAGCTTGGGGGTCAGGGAGAACACTGAAGCTTTCTTT; CDR3: CASSLGVRENTEAFF
V: TRBV9; size: NA; length: 16; D: TRBD1; J: TRBJ1-4; DNA: TGTGCCAGCAGCGCACGGTCACAGGGGGCTAATGAAAAACTGTTTTTT; CDR3: CASSARSQGANEKLFF
V: TRBV30; size: NA; length: 12; D: NA; J: TRBJ1-1; DNA: TGTGCCTGGGGGGCGCGGAACACTGAAGCTTTCTTT; CDR3: CAWGARNTEAFF
V: TRBV4-3; size: NA; length: 15; D: TRBD2; J: TRBJ2-5; DNA: TGCGCCAGCAGCCAAGAATGGGGGGGACAAGAGACCCAGTACTTC; CDR3: CASSQEWGGQETQYF
V: TRBV30; size: few; length: 15; D: TRBD2; J: TRBJ2-3; DNA: TGTGCCTGGAGTGGGGCTAGCGGGCGCACAGATACGCAGTATTTT; CDR3: CAWSGASGRTDTQYF
V: TRBV5-1; size: NA; length: 15; D: NA; J: TRBJ2-3; DNA: TGCGCCAGCAGACCCGCAGGGGCTTACACAGATACGCAGTATTTT; CDR3: CASRPAGAYTDTQYF
V: TRBV10-3; size: NA; length: 15; D: NA; J: TRBJ1-6; DNA: TGTGCCATCAGTGAGTCTCACAGGACACATTCACCCCTCCACTTT; CDR3: CAISESHRTHSPLHF
V: TRBV2; size: NA; length: 15; D: TRBD1; J: TRBJ1-2; DNA: TGTGCCAGCAGTGCCCGGGACAGGGGCTATGATGGCTACACCTTC; CDR3: CASSARDRGYDGYTF
V: TRBV5-6; size: NA; length: 16; D: TRBD1; J: TRBJ1-5; DNA: TGTGCCAGCAGCTCCACAGGGGGCGCTTGGGATCAGCCCCAGCATTTT; CDR3: CASSSTGGAWDQPQHF
V: TRBV30; size: few; length: 15; D: NA; J: TRBJ1-2; DNA: TGTGCCTGGAGTGGACTACAGGGATTTGGCTATGGCTACACCTTC; CDR3: CAWSGLQGFGYGYTF
V: TRBV30; size: few; length: 13; D: NA; J: TRBJ1-5; DNA: TGTGCCTGGAGCCCCGACAGCAATCAGCCCCAGCATTTT; CDR3: CAWSPDSNQPQHF
V: TRBV27; size: few; length: 15; D: NA; J: TRBJ1-1; DNA: TGTGCCAGCAGTTCAAGACGGATCCTGAACACTGAAGCTTTCTTT; CDR3: CASSSRRILNTEAFF
V: TRBV5-1; size: NA; length: 18; D: TRBD1; J: TRBJ1-1; DNA: TGCGCCAGCAGCCAAATGCCGGGACAGGGTGGCGGGAACACTGAAGCTTTCTTT; CDR3: CASSQMPGQGGGNTEAFF
V: TRBV6-5; size: NA; length: 15; D: NA; J: TRBJ2-6; DNA: TGTGCCAGCAGTTACCCCTCCTCTGGGGCCAACGTCCTGACTTTC; CDR3: CASSYPSSGANVLTF
V: TRBV5-1; size: NA; length: 14; D: TRBD1; J: TRBJ2-7; DNA: TGCGCCAGCAGCTGGGGACAGGGGGCCTACGAGCAGTACTTC; CDR3: CASSWGQGAYEQYF
V: TRBV30; size: once; length: 13; D: NA; J: TRBJ1-1; DNA: TGTGCCTGGGCCGGACAGAGGAACACTGAAGCTTTCTTT; CDR3: CAWAGQRNTEAFF
V: TRBV30; size: NA; length: 11; D: NA; J: TRBJ1-1; DNA: TGTGCCTGGAGTCCAAATATTGAGGCTTTCTTT; CDR3: CAWSPNIEAFF
V: TRBV28; size: NA; length: 12; D: NA; J: TRBJ2-1; DNA: TGTGCCAGCAGTTTAGGGCCTAGAGAGCAGTTCTTC; CDR3: CASSLGPREQFF
V: TRBV4-1; size: NA; length: 15; D: TRBD1; J: TRBJ1-5; DNA: TGCGCCAGCAGCCCCAGGGGGTCGGGCAATCAGCCCCAGCATTTT; CDR3: CASSPRGSGNQPQHF
V: TRBV29-1; size: NA; length: 11; D: NA; J: TRBJ1-1; DNA: TGCAGCGGATCTTTCGACAGTGAGGCTTTCTTT; CDR3: CSGSFDSEAFF
V: TRBV9; size: NA; length: 13; D: TRBD1; J: TRBJ1-2; DNA: TGTGCCAGCAGCACGACAGGGGCCTATGGCTACACCTTC; CDR3: CASSTTGAYGYTF
V: TRBV7-6; size: NA; length: 14; D: TRBD1; J: TRBJ2-1; DNA: TGTGCCAGCAGCGTCTACAGGGGGAGGAATGAGCAGTTCTTC; CDR3: CASSVYRGRNEQFF
V: TRBV5-6; size: NA; length: 19; D: TRBD1; J: TRBJ1-5; DNA: TGTGCCAGCAGCTCCCAGTGGACAGGAGGAGATGGTAGCAATCAGCCCCAGCATTTT; CDR3: CASSSQWTGGDGSNQPQHF
V: TRBV30; size: NA; length: 15; D: NA; J: TRBJ1-6; DNA: TGTGCCTGGAGTGGTCAATTCGGGAGGGATTCACCCCTCCACTTT; CDR3: CAWSGQFGRDSPLHF
V: TRBV11-2; size: NA; length: 15; D: TRBD1; J: TRBJ1-6; DNA: TGTGCCAGCAGCTTAACCGGGACAGAAGCTACACCCCTCCACTTT; CDR3: CASSLTGTEATPLHF
V: TRBV6-5; size: few; length: 14; D: TRBD1; J: TRBJ1-2; DNA: TGTGCCAGCAGTTACTCAGGGCAGGGGGCAGGCTACACCTTC; CDR3: CASSYSGQGAGYTF
V: TRBV5-6; size: NA; length: 12; D: NA; J: TRBJ2-1; DNA: TGTGCCAGCAGCTTCAATTGGGATGAGCAGTTCTTC; CDR3: CASSFNWDEQFF
V: TRBV4-1; size: NA; length: 15; D: TRBD1; J: TRBJ1-1; DNA: TGCGCCAGCAGGAACCCGGGACAGATGAACACTGAAGCTTTCTTT; CDR3: CASRNPGQMNTEAFF